Below are 18 T cell receptor beta chains sequenced from a single sample in a study of blood T cell repertoires in COVID-19. Data came from immunoSEQ multiplex PCR; TCRdb stores just in-frame clones and leaves some out. The sample lists about 76,000 clones; 70% to 90% were seen once. Sequenced sample: peripheral blood. The receptors derive from a man aged 25-40 years with acute or convalescent COVID-19.

The rearrangement joins TRBV12-3 or TRBV12-4 to TRBJ1-1; D is ambiguous. With 5 bases removed from V and 4 bases from J, the gap between germline ends came to 11 bases. The CDR3 sequence is 13 residues long. This CDR3 is CASSRRPSTEAFF. In DNA form, the CDR3 reads TGTGCCAGCAGTCGTCGGCCTAGCACTGAAGCTTTCTTT.

This clone was seen a single time. The chain combines TRBV21-1 with TRBJ2-4; the listed D gene, TRBD1, was not tested against the DNA. TRBV21-1 is termed a pseudogene. CDR3 size: 17 residues. CDR3: CASSKNPGQGAKNIQYF. CDR3 coding DNA: TGTGCCAGCAGCAAAAACCCTGGACAGGGGGCGAAAAACATTCAGTACTTC.

The chain combines TRBV3-1 (or the pseudogene TRBV3-2) with TRBJ2-1; unclear D gene. CDR1 is LGHDT, CDR2 YNNKEL, per germline (reference sequence). Deletions cut 0 bases from V and 1 base from J, with 10 bases between. The CDR3 contains 16 residues. In DNA, the CDR3 is TGTGCCAGCAGCCAAGAGCCAGCGCAATCCTACAATGAGCAGTTCTTC. It is translated as CASSQEPAQSYNEQFF.

The chain employs TRBV2 and TRBJ2-5, with 8 bases fitting TRBD2. The ends lost 8 bases at V and 5 bases at J; junction bases unmatched: 10. Germline V gene data show CDR1 as SNHLY and CDR2 as FYNNEI. CDR3 size: 14 residues. Written as DNA, the CDR3 is TGTGCCAGCTCGGGGGGGCCCTTCCCTGAGACCCAGTACTTC. It codes for CASSGGPFPETQYF.

A single count supports this clone. The CDR3 DNA is TGTGCCAGCGGACGGAAGAGGACGGGAGGGCCAGATACGCAGTATTTT. This translates into CASGRKRTGGPDTQYF. The V gene is TRBV7-2, the J gene TRBJ2-3; 8 bases line up with TRBD2. The CDR3 extends over 16 amino acids. The V and J ends lost 8 bases and 4 bases, in that order; junction bases with no gene match: 14. Germline V CDR1 and CDR2: SGHTA, FQGNSA.

This clone was counted once. The J gene is TRBJ2-4, the V gene TRBV28, with D unresolved. This CDR3 is 18 amino acids long. Germline V gives CDR1 MDHEN, CDR2 SYDVKM. Between the trimmed V and J ends, which lost 4 bases and 0 bases, there was a span of 19 bases. CDR3 loop: CASSSLRVRLLAKNIQYF. The DNA for the CDR3 is TGTGCCAGCAGTTCCCTTAGAGTGCGCCTTCTAGCCAAAAACATTCAGTACTTC.

The genes are TRBV11-2 and TRBJ2-5; 14 bases fit TRBD2. Trimming took 6 bases from V and 9 from J; bases not matched to a gene: 12. Germline assignment: CDR1 SGHAT and CDR2 FQNNGV. The CDR3 loop spans 16 amino acids. CDR3 sequence (DNA): TGTGCCAGCAGGCCTACCGGGACTAGCGGGAGTAAGGCCCAGTACTTC. Its translation: CASRPTGTSGSKAQYF.

The gene calls are TRBV11-3 and TRBJ2-3, with 7 positions matching TRBD2. The germline gives CDR1 SGHNT, CDR2 YENEEA. There are 18 residues in the CDR3. After removal of 0 bases from V and 0 bases from J, the junction contained 9 bases not matched to a gene. CDR3 DNA sequence: TGTGCCAGCAGCTTAGAAGCGGCTAGCGGAGATAGCACAGATACGCAGTATTTT. This gives the protein CASSLEAASGDSTDTQYF.

This chain links TRBV14 with TRBJ2-7, with a possible D match to TRBD1 (5 bases). This CDR3 is built from 13 residues. V shed 4 bases and J shed 1 base, with 8 bases lying between them. Germline V gene sequence: CDR1 SGHDN, CDR2 FVKESK. Written as DNA, the CDR3 is TGTGCCAGCAGCCGGGGCCATTCCTACGAGCAGTACTTC. As protein: CASSRGHSYEQYF.

The rearrangement joins TRBV3-1 (or the pseudogene TRBV3-2) to TRBJ2-1, with D maybe TRBD1 (6 bases). The CDR3 sequence is 13 residues long. Trimming cost V 1 base and J 9 bases, with 10 bases left between them. The germline V gene encodes CDR1 LGHDT and CDR2 YNNKEL (reference sequence). This CDR3 reads CASSQVQGGEQFF. Written as DNA, the CDR3 is TGTGCCAGCAGCCAAGTCCAAGGGGGTGAGCAGTTCTTC.

This clone was counted once. The chain carries TRBV19 and TRBJ1-5, with D unclear. CDR1 and CDR2 (germline): LNHDA, SQIVND (reference sequence). This CDR3 comprises 15 residues. The germline V and J ends were trimmed by 3 bases and 5 bases, with 14 bases remaining between them. The CDR3 DNA reads as TGTGCCAGTAGTATTGAGGGTAGTGTGGATCAGCCCCAGCATTTT. This sequence encodes CASSIEGSVDQPQHF.

The CDR3 DNA sequence: TGTGCCAGCAGCTTCCAGAATAATTCACCCCTCCACTTT. The encoded protein is CASSFQNNSPLHF. The rearrangement uses TRBV7-9 and TRBJ1-6; D remains ambiguous. CDR1 is SEHNR and CDR2 is FQNEAQ in the germline V gene (reference sequence). This CDR3 is 13 amino acids long. V lost 3 bases to trimming and J lost 5 bases, with 5 bases between them.

This clone was recorded only once. The rearrangement links TRBV3-1 (or the pseudogene TRBV3-2) to TRBJ2-7; D possibly corresponds to TRBD2 (6 bases). V lost 3 bases to trimming and J lost 6 bases, with 12 bases between them. The germline gives CDR1 LGHDT, CDR2 YNNKEL (reference sequence). This CDR3 has 13 amino acids. The chain's CDR3 is CASSQLRGGEQYF. CDR3 nucleotide sequence: TGTGCCAGCAGCCAGTTAAGGGGAGGCGAGCAGTACTTC.

The chain combines TRBV27 with TRBJ2-1; 16 positions match TRBD2. J gave up 4 bases and V 5 bases, and 5 bases lay outside the gene matches. CDR1 is MNHEY and CDR2 is SMNVEV in the germline V gene (reference sequence). The CDR3 extends over 17 amino acids. CDR3 sequence reads: CASSPGTSGRVYNEQFF. The CDR3 nucleotides read TGTGCCAGCAGTCCAGGGACTAGCGGGAGGGTTTACAATGAGCAGTTCTTC.

The gene calls are TRBV30 and TRBJ2-7, with D tentatively TRBD2 (6 bases). Germline CDR1 reads GTSNPN; CDR2 reads SVGIG (reference sequence). The CDR3 extends over 14 amino acids. The V end lost 5 bases, the J end lost 0 bases, and 14 bases lay between the germline ends. In nucleotides, the CDR3 is TGTGCCTGGGGGCGGGACTGGAGCTCCTACGAGCAGTACTTC. Its protein product is CAWGRDWSSYEQYF.

The chain couples TRBV27 to TRBJ2-7; tentative D call: TRBD1 (5 bases). CDR3 length equals 13 residues. Germline CDR1 reads MNHEY; CDR2 reads SMNVEV (reference sequence). Deletions cut 3 bases from V and 4 bases from J, with 10 bases between. This CDR3 is CASSFSGRYEQYF. CDR3 in DNA: TGTGCCAGCAGTTTTTCAGGGCGGTACGAGCAGTACTTC.

The chain carries TRBV4-3 and TRBJ1-5; perhaps TRBD1 as D (6 bases). From germline, CDR1 is LGHNA and CDR2 YSLEER. This CDR3 has 14 residues. V lost 1 base and J lost 2, with 6 bases in between. The CDR3 coding sequence is TGCGCCAGCAGCCAAGGGACAGGCAATCAGCCCCAGCATTTT. This encodes CASSQGTGNQPQHF.

The rearrangement uses TRBV30 and TRBJ1-1; D possibly corresponds to TRBD1 (6 bases). This CDR3 comprises 15 residues. The germline V gene has CDR1 GTSNPN and CDR2 SVGIG (reference sequence). V was pared by 4 bases and J by 3 bases, with 18 bases between. This CDR3 reads CAWTHWGGWDTEAFF. CDR3 sequence (DNA): TGTGCCTGGACGCATTGGGGGGGCTGGGACACTGAAGCTTTCTTT.